The sequence of this TCR beta chain was determined in a study of T cell repertoires in cytomegalovirus infection. About the research overall: Evidence of both CMV infection and a matching HLA type came from public TCR beta signatures. The study's findings and limits: Individuals carrying CMV plus the relevant HLA were identified by cumulative frequency of public TCR beta families. What dominated the ex vivo response were HLA-C-restricted CMV-specific TCR beta clonotypes.

The sample holds many counts of this clonotype. What it recognizes is unknown. One entry per CDR3 protein results from TCRdb running MiXCR on the reads. The profile covers 630,000 or so distinct CDR3 sequences, with roughly 24% appearing a single time and roughly 8% taken by the ten largest. This CDR3 is built from 13 residues. V dropped 2 bases and J dropped 4 bases, with 8 bases sitting between them. Germline V CDR1 and CDR2: SEHNR, FQNEAQ (reference sequence). The TCR originated in a human donor in good health (CMV status not recorded). Some clones in this sample may be carry-over from other donors' samples. Material for sequencing was CD8+ T cells from PBMCs. V usage is TRBV7-9 and J usage is TRBJ1-2, with D perhaps matching TRBD1 (6 bases). CDR3: CASSLTRGYGYTF. The CDR3 DNA sequence: TGTGCCAGCAGCTTAACCAGGGGCTATGGCTACACCTTC. Drawing the rest from reference TRBV7-9 and TRBJ1-2, the complete variable domain is DTGVSQNPRHKITKRGQNVTFRCDPISEHNRLYWYRQTLGQGPEFLTYFQNEAQLEKSRLLSDRFSAERPKGSFSTLEIQRTEQGDSAMYLCASSLTRGYGYTFGSGTRLTVV.